The 20 T cell receptor beta chains below come from one sample, sequenced in a study of human T cells and chemical hapten exposure (dated by TCRdb to about 2021). The library was generated by RACE. Reads for this sample came from a NextSeq 500. TCRdb trimmed the raw reads at Q25, called clones with MiXCR and kept productive beta chains. Each record represents a unique CDR3 protein, reported with the most common genes and DNA among its rows. This sample holds approximately 97,000 distinct CDR3 sequences; roughly a quarter were observed only once. Over 9% of the sample is taken by the ten largest. The label giving this sample's time point can be read as: patch test 3, about 24 weeks after DPC sensitization. What the treatment or condition label conveys for this sample: therapeutic diphenylcyclopropenone sensitization with weekly scalp DPC. The specimen comprised whole blood, sampled in connection with sensitization to the hapten diphenylcyclopropenone (DPC). The receptors were sampled from a man aged 35 to 55 with alopecia areata. Some clones in this sample may be carry-over from other donors' samples.

V and J are TRBV15 and TRBJ2-7; TRBD2 aligns across 7 bases. V lost 8 bases to trimming and J lost 2 bases; unmatched junction nucleotides: 0. Germline V gives CDR1 LNHNV, CDR2 YYDKDF (reference sequence). The CDR3 sequence is 11 residues long. In DNA form, the CDR3 reads TGTGCCACCGGGACTACCTACGAGCAGTACTTC. It codes for CATGTTYEQYF.

The chain combines TRBV5-6 with TRBJ1-1; 8 nucleotides align to TRBD1. This CDR3 region has 16 residues. The junction had 5 bases not matched to a gene; V was cut back by 0 bases and J by 1 base. Germline-derived CDR1 and CDR2 are SGHDT and YYEEEE. CDR3 nucleotides: TGTGCCAGCAGCTTGGCCCAGGGGGCTTCGAACACTGAAGCTTTCTTT. The encoded protein is CASSLAQGASNTEAFF.

The chain uses TRBV6-5 and TRBJ2-6; D is undetermined. The length of the CDR3 is 14 residues. Trimming removed 5 bases from V and 4 bases from J, with 9 bases in between. CDR1 MNHEY and CDR2 SVGAGI come from the germline V gene. CDR3 nucleotide sequence: TGTGCCAGCAGTCCTTACACCGGGGCCAACGTCCTGACTTTC. The encoded protein is CASSPYTGANVLTF.

The chain couples TRBV10-3 to TRBJ2-7, with D perhaps matching TRBD2 (6 bases). The CDR3 length is 14 residues. With 0 bases removed from V and 5 bases from J, the gap between germline ends came to 11 bases. Germline V lookup: CDR1 ENHRY, CDR2 SYGVKD. The CDR3 DNA reads as TGTGCCATCAGTGAGTCAGGAGGGTTCGACGAGCAGTACTTC. Its translation: CAISESGGFDEQYF.

This chain joins TRBV7-9 and TRBJ2-3; possibly TRBD2 for D (5 bases). The CDR3 contains 15 residues. Germline V gene data show CDR1 as SEHNR and CDR2 as FQNEAQ (reference sequence). The V end lost 4 bases, the J end lost 4 bases, and 15 bases lay between the germline ends. The CDR3 here is CASSSTRTPPDTQYF. CDR3 in DNA: TGTGCCAGCAGCTCCACTAGGACCCCCCCAGATACGCAGTATTTT.

The chain joins TRBV20-1 to TRBJ2-7; 13 bases fit TRBD2. This CDR3 spans 15 amino acids. The trim removed 3 bases at V and 1 base at J, leaving 3 bases unmatched. CDR1 and CDR2 (germline): DFQATT, SNEGSKA (reference sequence). The CDR3 coding sequence is TGCAGTGCTAGTAGGACTAGCGGGAGTTCCTACGAGCAGTACTTC. Its protein product is CSASRTSGSSYEQYF.

In this sample, this clonotype turned up a few times. V and J are TRBV12-3 or TRBV12-4 and TRBJ2-3; TRBD2 agrees at 7 bases. The CDR3 extends over 18 amino acids. The V gene end was trimmed by 2 bases and the J gene end by 3 bases; junction bases not matched to a gene: 14. DNA of the CDR3: TGTGCCAGCAGTTTATTCCGAGGGACGGCTAGCGGAACAGATACGCAGTATTTT. Translated, it gives CASSLFRGTASGTDTQYF.

This clonotype has only a few counts. J is TRBJ2-3 and V is TRBV29-1, with TRBD1 identical over 7 bases. From germline, CDR1 is SQVTM and CDR2 ANQGSEA. The ends lost 7 bases at V and 5 bases at J; junction bases unmatched: 12. The CDR3 covers 14 residues. This chain's CDR3 is CSGRHRGTIDTQYF. The CDR3 bases are TGCAGCGGCCGACACAGGGGAACGATAGATACGCAGTATTTT.

This clonotype was found a few times. The chain joins TRBV13 to TRBJ2-1; 14 bases line up with TRBD2. Trimming removed 0 bases from V and 8 bases from J; junction bases left unmatched: 6. This CDR3 has 17 amino acids. Per the germline V gene, CDR1 is PRHDT and CDR2 is FYEKMQ (reference sequence). CDR3 sequence reads: CASSLGAGLAGADEQFF. CDR3 bases: TGTGCCAGCAGCTTAGGTGCGGGACTAGCGGGAGCTGATGAGCAGTTCTTC.

In this sample, this clonotype turned up a few times. The chain employs TRBV14 and TRBJ1-6; 7 bases match TRBD1. Germline V gene data show CDR1 as SGHDN and CDR2 as FVKESK. CDR3 length: 17 amino acids. V was pared by 1 base and J by 5 bases, with 8 bases of the junction left unmatched. This CDR3 is CASSQVSGQLHNSPLHF. CDR3 coding DNA: TGTGCCAGCAGCCAAGTTTCGGGACAGCTACATAATTCACCCCTCCACTTT.

This clonotype was found a few times. This chain uses TRBV5-1 with TRBJ2-1, with 8 bases fitting TRBD1. Germline assignment: CDR1 SGHRS and CDR2 YFSETQ. This CDR3 is 15 amino acids long. Germline trimming cut 2 bases from V and 4 bases from J; bases unmatched to any gene: 5. CDR3 residues: CASSFGQGYYNEQFF. As DNA, the CDR3 is TGCGCCAGCAGCTTTGGACAGGGCTATTACAATGAGCAGTTCTTC. The full variable domain, in which reference TRBV5-1 and TRBJ2-1 provide the parts outside the CDR3, is KAGVTQTPRYLIKTRGQQVTLSCSPISGHRSVSWYQQTPGQGLQFLFEYFSETQRNKGNFPGRFSGRQFSNSRSEMNVSTLELGDSALYLCASSFGQGYYNEQFFGPGTRLTVL.

This clonotype was detected ten times or more. The CDR3 sequence: CAIGQEETQYF. CDR3 coding DNA: TGTGCCATCGGACAGGAAGAGACCCAGTACTTC. The chain is built from TRBV10-3 and TRBJ2-5, with 7 bases lining up with TRBD1. This CDR3 comprises 11 residues. CDR1 and CDR2 from the germline V gene are ENHRY and SYGVKD. With V trimmed by 8 bases and J by 3 bases, 0 bases remained unmatched.

This clonotype showed up just a few times. V usage is TRBV10-3 and J usage is TRBJ2-3; maybe TRBD2 (5 bases). From germline, CDR1 is ENHRY and CDR2 SYGVKD. The CDR3 is 13 amino acids. Trimming left V 7 bases short and J 2 bases short, with 10 bases between. CDR3 nucleotides: TGTGCCATCATGGAGGAATCCACAGATACGCAGTATTTT. Residues: CAIMEESTDTQYF.

The sample holds many counts of this clonotype. V gene TRBV11-2 combines with J gene TRBJ2-6, with a weak D call TRBD2 (5 bases). This CDR3 is built from 17 residues. V was pared by 2 bases and J by 0 bases, with 11 bases between. Germline loops: CDR1 SGHAT, CDR2 FQNNGV. Here the CDR3 reads CASSLSTGSSGANVLTF. Here the CDR3 DNA reads TGTGCCAGCAGCTTAAGTACGGGAAGCTCTGGGGCCAACGTCCTGACTTTC.

The rearrangement joins TRBV5-1 to TRBJ2-7, with D possibly being TRBD1 (5 bases). Deletions cut 0 bases from V and 6 bases from J, with 7 bases between. Germline loops: CDR1 SGHRS, CDR2 YFSETQ. This CDR3 is built from 12 residues. In nucleotides, the CDR3 is TGCGCCAGCAGCTTGGAAGGGGTCGAGCAGTACTTC. It codes for CASSLEGVEQYF.

This clonotype was seen a handful of times. The chain combines TRBV20-1 with TRBJ1-5; D possibly corresponds to TRBD1 (6 bases). Trimming took 6 bases from V and 7 from J, leaving 25 bases between them. CDR3 size: 16 residues. Germline V lookup: CDR1 DFQATT, CDR2 SNEGSKA (reference sequence). Written as DNA, the CDR3 is TGCAGTGCAAAATGGGTGGGGGGCTATTGGGGACAGCCCCAGCATTTT. It specifies CSAKWVGGYWGQPQHF.

V gene TRBV5-1 combines with J gene TRBJ1-2; 8 bases map to TRBD1. Germline V gene sequence: CDR1 SGHRS, CDR2 YFSETQ. This CDR3 spans 14 amino acids. After removal of 6 bases from V and 8 bases from J, the junction contained 12 bases not matched to a gene. The CDR3 coding sequence is TGCGCCAGCAACGGGGACAGGACGGTGAGCGGCTACACCTTC. It yields the protein CASNGDRTVSGYTF.

The rearrangement joins TRBV28 to TRBJ2-7; a weak D match, TRBD1 (7 bases). Germline CDR1 reads MDHEN; CDR2 reads SYDVKM. Trimming shortened V by 8 bases and J by 4 bases, and 15 bases separated the two germline ends. The CDR3 contains 13 residues. CDR3 loop: CASGGTAYYEQYF. CDR3 DNA: TGTGCCAGCGGCGGGACAGCCTATTACGAGCAGTACTTC.

In its sample, this clonotype was seen a few times. This sequence joins TRBV3-1 and TRBJ2-7; TRBD1 matches at 7 bases. The V and J ends lost 3 bases and 9 bases, in that order; junction bases with no gene match: 17. The CDR3 length is 16 residues. CDR1 is LGHDT and CDR2 is YNNKEL in the germline V gene (reference sequence). Here the CDR3 reads CASSQYRGAQGFGQYF. The CDR3 region has the DNA TGTGCCAGCAGCCAGTACAGGGGCGCCCAAGGGTTCGGGCAGTACTTC.

The chain combines TRBV7-9 with TRBJ1-1; no firm D call. Per the germline V gene, CDR1 is SEHNR and CDR2 is FQNEAQ (reference sequence). The CDR3 consists of 11 residues. V gave up 3 bases and J gave up 3 bases, with 2 bases separating them. The chain's CDR3 is CASSFDTEAFF. CDR3 in DNA: TGTGCCAGCAGCTTTGACACTGAAGCTTTCTTT.